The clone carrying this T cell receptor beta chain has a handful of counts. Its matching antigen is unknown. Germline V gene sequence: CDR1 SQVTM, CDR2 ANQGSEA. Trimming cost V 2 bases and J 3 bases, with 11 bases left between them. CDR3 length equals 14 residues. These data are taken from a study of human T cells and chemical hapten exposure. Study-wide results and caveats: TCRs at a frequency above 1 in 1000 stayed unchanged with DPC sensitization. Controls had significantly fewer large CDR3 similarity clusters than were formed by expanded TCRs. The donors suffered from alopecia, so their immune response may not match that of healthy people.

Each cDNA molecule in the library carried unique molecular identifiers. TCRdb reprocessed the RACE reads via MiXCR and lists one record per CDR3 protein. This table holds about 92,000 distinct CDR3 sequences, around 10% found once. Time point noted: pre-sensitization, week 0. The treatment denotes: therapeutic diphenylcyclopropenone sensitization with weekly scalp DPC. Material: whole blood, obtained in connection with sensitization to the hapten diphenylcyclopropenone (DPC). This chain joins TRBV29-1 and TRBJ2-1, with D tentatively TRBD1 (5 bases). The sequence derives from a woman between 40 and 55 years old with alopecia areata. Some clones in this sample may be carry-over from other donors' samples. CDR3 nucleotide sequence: TGCAGCGTTGAACGGCGGCAGGGCTACAATGAGCAGTTCTTC. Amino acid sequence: CSVERRQGYNEQFF.